The entry that follows covers one T cell receptor (beta chain) sequence. Its specificity is unknown. This specimen belongs to a study of T cells in Graves' hyperthyroidism and ophthalmopathy. Regarding the study as a whole: The model identified upcoming ophthalmopathy a median roughly 6.5 months ahead of onset.

V was trimmed by 5 bases and J by 4 bases, leaving 17 bases between them. The CDR3 loop spans 15 amino acids. Amplified regions were TCR beta CDR3 sequences from RNA transcripts. A set of HTBI primers served as the primers for a first-round RT-PCR of the TCR CDR3. Each CDR3 protein is one row after TCRdb ran MiXCR on the multiplex PCR reads. The sample has under 250,000 distinct CDR3 sequences, around 25% seen once. The sequence was obtained from a woman aged 40 to 50 with Graves' ophthalmopathy. The chain combines TRBV12-3 or TRBV12-4 with TRBJ1-1; TRBD1 is a possible D gene (6 bases). Sequencing was done on a sample of blood. The CDR3 is CASSPLDRIGTEAFF. The CDR3, as DNA: TGTGCCAGCAGTCCTTTGGACAGAATAGGCACTGAAGCTTTCTTT.